This T cell receptor (beta chain) was sequenced in a study of CD8 T cells in Susac syndrome. Whole-study results and caveats: It was acknowledged in the study that its TCR sequencing and HLA analysis involved a relatively small number of individuals.

The CDR3 is made up of 15 amino acids. Germline loops: CDR1 SGHRS, CDR2 YFSETQ. V lost 4 bases, J lost 4 bases, and 6 bases stayed unmatched. The authors carried out high-throughput sequencing of TCR beta. They applied it to CD8+ and CD4+ T cells obtained from blood. After extraction with the RNeasy kit, about 0.5 to 1 ug of the RNA was reverse transcribed using random hexamers. Amplification of TCR beta CDR3 across 54 Vbeta and 13 Jbeta was performed with immunoSEQ multiplex PCR. TCRdb used MiXCR to reprocess the immunoSEQ multiplex PCR reads, holding one entry per CDR3 protein. The sample contains some 260,000 distinct CDR3 sequences, 93% of which appear only once. For this clonotype: Its antigen is not known.

Material: CD4+ T cells from PBMCs. This chain joins TRBV5-1 and TRBJ2-5, with 11 bases that match TRBD2. This TCR derives from a human donor with multiple sclerosis. CDR3 residues: CASSPSLAGGETQYF. The CDR3 nucleotides read TGCGCCAGCAGCCCCTCGCTAGCGGGAGGAGAGACCCAGTACTTC.